A single sample is the source of the 26 T cell receptor beta chains below, sequenced in a study of spatial heterogeneity in lung cancer. Using its own MiXCR run on the 5' RACE reads, TCRdb lists one record per CDR3 protein. The sample has nearly 80,000 distinct CDR3 sequences; roughly 8% are singletons. Time point: sample taken at primary tumor resection. The sample here was PBMCs, taken at surgery. These receptors were obtained from a male donor with early-stage non-small cell lung cancer.

This clonotype occurred many times. This chain joins TRBV6-2 or TRBV6-3 and TRBJ2-2; a possible D gene is TRBD2 (5 bases). V lost 2 bases and J 6 bases, leaving 13 bases between the germline ends. In germline, CDR1 is MNHEY, CDR2 SVGEGT. The CDR3 is 15 amino acids. The CDR3 nucleotides are TGTGCCAGCAGTTACCGAGACCCCGGGGCCGGGGAGCTGTTTTTT. This codes for CASSYRDPGAGELFF.

In this sample, this clonotype turned up many times. The V gene is TRBV24-1, the J gene TRBJ1-5, with D hard to call. CDR1 and CDR2 from the germline V gene are KGHDR and SFDVKD. This CDR3 region has 15 residues. The V end lost 4 bases, the J end lost 3 bases, and 12 bases lay between the germline ends. The CDR3 DNA reads TGTGCCACCAGTGACTACCTCCGAGACAATCAGCCCCAGCATTTT. Amino acid sequence: CATSDYLRDNQPQHF.

The genes are TRBV25-1 and TRBJ1-6; weak D call: TRBD1 (6 bases). CDR1 and CDR2 (germline): MGHDK, SYGVNS. The CDR3 is made up of 15 amino acids. Trimming stripped 0 bases from V and 10 bases from J, with 13 bases between. In DNA, the CDR3 is TGTGCCAGCAGTGAATACGTCGGGACACAGTCACCCCTCCACTTT. Amino acid sequence: CASSEYVGTQSPLHF. The full variable domain, completed using reference TRBV25-1 and TRBJ1-6, is EADIYQTPRYLVIGTGKKITLECSQTMGHDKMYWYQQDPGMELHLIHYSYGVNSTEKGDLSSESTVSRIRTEHFPLTLESARPSHTSQYLCASSEYVGTQSPLHFGNGTRLTVT.

This clonotype was recorded a few times. An end of the junction differs from the germline gene, which may be a read error. The rearrangement joins TRBV7-9 to TRBJ1-2; 7 bases are shared with TRBD1. CDR3 size: 12 residues. CDR1 is SEHNR and CDR2 is FQNEAQ in the germline V gene (reference sequence). The CDR3 nucleotides read TGTGCCAGCAGCTTATTTCAGGGGGTGCTCTACTTC. Translating it yields CASSLFQGVLYF.

This clonotype has more than one count but fewer than ten. The chain joins TRBV12-3 or TRBV12-4 to TRBJ2-7, with a tentative D call TRBD1 (6 bases). This CDR3 has 12 amino acids. The germline V and J ends were trimmed by 6 bases and 7 bases, with 13 bases remaining between them. CDR3 region: CASRSHREEQYF. In DNA form, the CDR3 reads TGTGCCAGCAGGTCCCACAGGGAGGAGCAGTACTTC.

This clonotype was found many times. The chain links TRBV13 to TRBJ2-7, with D tentatively TRBD2 (5 bases). Trimming pared 5 bases from V and 6 bases from J, leaving 14 bases between. In germline, CDR1 is PRHDT, CDR2 FYEKMQ (reference sequence). This CDR3 is 13 amino acids long. The CDR3 bases are TGTGCCAGCAGCGACTATTCCTCCGGCGAGCAGTACTTC. Translating it yields CASSDYSSGEQYF. Together with reference TRBV13 and TRBJ2-7, the CDR3 gives the full variable domain: AAGVIQSPRHLIKEKRETATLKCYPIPRHDTVYWYQQGPGQDPQFLISFYEKMQSDKGSIPDRFSAQQFSDYHSELNMSSLELGDSALYFCASSDYSSGEQYFGPGTRLTVT.

This clonotype has just a few counts. The V gene is TRBV29-1, the J gene TRBJ1-4; D is uncertain. The CDR3 is 13 amino acids. Germline CDR1 and CDR2: SQVTM and ANQGSEA. V dropped 5 bases and J dropped 3 bases, with 10 bases sitting between them. This chain's CDR3 is CSVQWTANEKLFF. The CDR3 DNA sequence: TGCAGCGTTCAGTGGACTGCTAATGAAAAACTGTTTTTT.

The chain joins TRBV5-1 to TRBJ2-2; TRBD1 matches 7 bases. With V trimmed by 4 bases and J by 6 bases, 12 bases remained unmatched. Germline V gene sequence: CDR1 SGHRS, CDR2 YFSETQ. The CDR3 sequence is 16 residues long. The CDR3 region is CASSGVGTANAGELFF. The CDR3 coding sequence is TGCGCCAGCAGCGGGGTGGGGACAGCCAACGCCGGGGAGCTGTTTTTT.

The table lists this clonotype with many counts. The chain joins TRBV7-9 to TRBJ2-7, with D possibly called TRBD1 or TRBD2 (5 bases each). This CDR3 has 14 amino acids. Deletions cut 3 bases from V and 0 bases from J, with 9 bases between. CDR1 and CDR2 from the germline V gene are SEHNR and FQNEAQ (reference sequence). CDR3 region: CASSLGVLSYEQYF. The CDR3 region has the DNA TGTGCCAGCAGCTTGGGGGTGCTCTCCTACGAGCAGTACTTC.

At least ten counts were recorded for this clonotype. The rearrangement links TRBV24-1 to TRBJ1-2; D is uncertain. The CDR3 spans 14 residues. The germline V gene has CDR1 KGHDR and CDR2 SFDVKD. Trimming shortened V by 1 base and J by 4 bases, and 9 bases separated the two germline ends. Here the CDR3 reads CATSDFSQVYGYTF. The CDR3 coding sequence is TGTGCCACCAGTGATTTTTCCCAGGTCTATGGCTACACCTTC.

This clonotype appeared many times. The J gene is TRBJ2-1, the V gene TRBV4-2; D call uncertain. CDR3 length: 14 residues. V lost 1 base, J lost 5 bases, and 9 bases lay in between. From germline, CDR1 is LGHNA and CDR2 YNFKEQ. CDR3 protein: CASSQVLFDNEQFF. As DNA, the CDR3 is TGTGCCAGCAGCCAAGTTCTTTTCGACAATGAGCAGTTCTTC.

This chain connects TRBV5-4 to TRBJ2-1; D not certain. Germline V lookup: CDR1 SGHNT, CDR2 YYREEE (reference sequence). The CDR3 contains 14 residues. V lost 4 bases and J lost 5, with 13 bases in between. The CDR3: CASSPLAVNNEQFF. The CDR3 nucleotides are TGTGCCAGCAGCCCCCTCGCCGTCAACAATGAGCAGTTCTTC.

This clonotype has at least ten counts. V and J are TRBV6-6 and TRBJ2-7; 9 bases are a match to TRBD2. This CDR3 region has 15 residues. J was trimmed by 0 bases and V by 6 bases; bases with no gene match: 6. Germline CDR1 is MNHNY and CDR2 is SVGAGI (reference sequence). The CDR3 spells CASSPFSGSSYEQYF. The CDR3 DNA reads as TGTGCCAGCAGCCCCTTTAGCGGGAGCTCCTACGAGCAGTACTTC.

This chain joins TRBV7-9 and TRBJ2-1; the match to TRBD1 covers 7 bases. V was clipped by 5 bases and J by 9 bases; unmatched bases: 10. Per germline, CDR1 SEHNR and CDR2 FQNEAQ (reference sequence). The CDR3 sequence is 14 residues long. CDR3 amino acids: CASSPTGTVGEQFF. CDR3 in DNA: TGTGCCAGCAGCCCCACCGGGACAGTGGGTGAGCAGTTCTTC. Supplemented by reference TRBV7-9 and TRBJ2-1, the full variable domain reads DTGVSQNPRHKITKRGQNVTFRCDPISEHNRLYWYRQTLGQGPEFLTYFQNEAQLEKSRLLSDRFSAERPKGSFSTLEIQRTEQGDSAMYLCASSPTGTVGEQFFGPGTRLTVL.

This clonotype was seen ten or more times. The rearrangement uses TRBV2 and TRBJ2-5; D is uncertain. The CDR3 has 13 amino acids. The germline V gene has CDR1 SNHLY and CDR2 FYNNEI. V gave up 4 bases and J gave up 3 bases, with 9 bases separating them. The CDR3 DNA sequence: TGTGCCAGCAGTGTTCTCCGAGAAGAGACCCAGTACTTC. Amino acids: CASSVLREETQYF.

This clonotype was seen ten or more times. This sequence joins TRBV28 and TRBJ1-5; no reliable D call. There are 13 residues in the CDR3. Germline V gene sequence: CDR1 MDHEN, CDR2 SYDVKM. V was trimmed by 6 bases and J by 8 bases, leaving 14 bases between them. DNA for the CDR3: TGTGCCAGCAGCCGAAGCATGAGTGAGCCCCAGCATTTT. It encodes CASSRSMSEPQHF.

This sequence joins TRBV20-1 and TRBJ2-7; D remains ambiguous. The germline CDR1 and CDR2 sequences are DFQATT and SNEGSKA (reference sequence). The V end lost 2 bases, the J end lost 7 bases, and 12 bases lay between the germline ends. This CDR3 is built from 12 residues. This CDR3 reads CSARIGPGEQYF. CDR3 nucleotide sequence: TGCAGTGCTAGAATCGGGCCCGGAGAGCAGTACTTC.

V and J are TRBV24-1 and TRBJ2-2; TRBD1 matches at 8 bases. The germline CDR1 and CDR2 sequences are KGHDR and SFDVKD. This CDR3 is 18 amino acids long. The ends lost 4 bases at V and 4 bases at J; junction bases unmatched: 13. CDR3 sequence (DNA): TGTGCCACCAGTGACTCCGACAGGGGCCGGACTCCCACCGGGGAGCTGTTTTTT. Translated: CATSDSDRGRTPTGELFF.

The sample holds many counts of this clonotype. V and J are TRBV20-1 and TRBJ2-7, with D possibly being TRBD2 (6 bases). The CDR3 length is 14 residues. CDR1 and CDR2 from the germline V gene are DFQATT and SNEGSKA (reference sequence). V lost 4 bases, J lost 5 bases, and 18 bases lay in between. CDR3 bases: TGCAGTGCTATTAGCGGTACCCAGGGTGACGAGCAGTACTTC. Its protein product is CSAISGTQGDEQYF.

This clonotype was observed at least ten times. The chain combines TRBV19 with TRBJ2-3, with 10 nucleotides matching TRBD2. This CDR3 spans 18 amino acids. Germline values: CDR1 LNHDA, CDR2 SQIVND (reference sequence). The V and J ends lost 5 bases and 3 bases, in that order; junction bases with no gene match: 14. The CDR3 region has the DNA TGTGCCAGTAGTGATGTGGTTGCACTAGCGGGATGGACAGATACGCAGTATTTT. It codes for CASSDVVALAGWTDTQYF.

This clonotype was seen ten or more times. The CDR3 DNA is TGTGCCAGCAGCGTAGCCCAGGGGGCCACCGGGGAGCTGTTTTTT. Amino acid sequence: CASSVAQGATGELFF. This chain links TRBV9 with TRBJ2-2; 8 bases are shared with TRBD1. J was trimmed by 4 bases and V by 0 bases; bases with no gene match: 2. The CDR3 extends over 15 amino acids. CDR1 SGDLS and CDR2 YYNGEE come from the germline V gene. Based on the CDR3 plus reference TRBV9 and TRBJ2-2, the full variable domain is DSGVTQTPKHLITATGQRVTLRCSPRSGDLSVYWYQQSLDQGLQFLIQYYNGEERAKGNILERFSAQQFPDLHSELNLSSLELGDSALYFCASSVAQGATGELFFGEGSRLTVL.

Concerning this clonotype itself: This may arise from a read error, as a much more abundant clone is one base away. The chain carries TRBV6-5 and TRBJ1-2, with unresolved D. The CDR3 spans 14 residues. Germline lookup yields CDR1 MNHEY and CDR2 SVGAGI. The CDR3 DNA reads TGTGCCAGCAGTGGTAACCTTCTCAACTATAGCTACACCTTC. This sequence encodes CASSGNLLNYSYTF.

This clonotype was detected ten times or more. The chain carries TRBV20-1 and TRBJ2-1, with 7 nucleotides matching TRBD1. Unmatched junction bases numbered 2, after V lost 4 bases and J lost 5 bases. The germline V gene has CDR1 DFQATT and CDR2 SNEGSKA (reference sequence). The CDR3 spans 12 residues. The DNA of the CDR3 is TGCAGTGCTACAGACAGGGACAATGAGCAGTTCTTC. Protein: CSATDRDNEQFF.

The rearrangement joins TRBV30 to TRBJ2-7; 7 bases line up with TRBD2. Germline CDR1 is GTSNPN and CDR2 is SVGIG (reference sequence). Trimming at V came to 0 bases and at J to 6 bases, leaving 5 bases not matched to a gene. This CDR3 region has 13 residues. CDR3 nucleotides: TGTGCCTGGAGTGTAATATGGGGGGGCGAGCAGTACTTC. It is translated as CAWSVIWGGEQYF.

The table lists this clonotype with a few counts. The V and J genes are TRBV5-5 and TRBJ2-1; a possible D gene is TRBD1 (6 bases). With 4 bases removed from V and 12 bases from J, the gap between germline ends came to 17 bases. CDR3 length: 13 amino acids. From germline, CDR1 is SGHKS and CDR2 YYEKEE (reference sequence). The CDR3 sequence is CASSPLTGGGQFF. As DNA, the CDR3 is TGTGCCAGCAGCCCATTGACAGGTGGGGGGCAGTTCTTC.

This sequence joins TRBV20-1 and TRBJ2-1; TRBD2 matches 10 bases. This CDR3 has 15 amino acids. Germline V gene lookup returns CDR1 DFQATT and CDR2 SNEGSKA (reference sequence). Losses at the gene ends were 3 bases for V and 9 bases for J; bases not matched to a gene: 11. In DNA form, the CDR3 reads TGCAGTGCTAGTCCCGCTAGCGGGAGAGGCACTGAGCAGTTCTTC. Its protein is CSASPASGRGTEQFF.